This T cell receptor (beta chain) stems from a study of blood T cells in healthy people across ages. The CDR3 has 16 amino acids. The V segment lost 7 bases and the J segment 0 bases; nucleotides outside the gene matches: 14. The V gene's germline CDR1 is SQVTM and CDR2 ANQGSEA. Through a sample-barcoded 5' primer and a J-beta primer mix, a second PCR was run for roughly 7 to 11 cycles. TCRdb reprocessed the 5' RACE reads with MiXCR, giving one entry per CDR3 protein. Among 550,000 to 750,000 distinct CDR3 sequences, about 21% were seen once, and the ten largest hold more than 3%. The clonotype comes from a man in his sixties or seventies in good health. The chain employs TRBV29-1 and TRBJ2-7, with 8 bases that match TRBD1. Sequenced material: blood. This CDR3 is CSGIVTGGRSSYEQYF. The CDR3 nucleotides are TGCAGCGGGATCGTTACAGGGGGTAGAAGCTCCTACGAGCAGTACTTC.